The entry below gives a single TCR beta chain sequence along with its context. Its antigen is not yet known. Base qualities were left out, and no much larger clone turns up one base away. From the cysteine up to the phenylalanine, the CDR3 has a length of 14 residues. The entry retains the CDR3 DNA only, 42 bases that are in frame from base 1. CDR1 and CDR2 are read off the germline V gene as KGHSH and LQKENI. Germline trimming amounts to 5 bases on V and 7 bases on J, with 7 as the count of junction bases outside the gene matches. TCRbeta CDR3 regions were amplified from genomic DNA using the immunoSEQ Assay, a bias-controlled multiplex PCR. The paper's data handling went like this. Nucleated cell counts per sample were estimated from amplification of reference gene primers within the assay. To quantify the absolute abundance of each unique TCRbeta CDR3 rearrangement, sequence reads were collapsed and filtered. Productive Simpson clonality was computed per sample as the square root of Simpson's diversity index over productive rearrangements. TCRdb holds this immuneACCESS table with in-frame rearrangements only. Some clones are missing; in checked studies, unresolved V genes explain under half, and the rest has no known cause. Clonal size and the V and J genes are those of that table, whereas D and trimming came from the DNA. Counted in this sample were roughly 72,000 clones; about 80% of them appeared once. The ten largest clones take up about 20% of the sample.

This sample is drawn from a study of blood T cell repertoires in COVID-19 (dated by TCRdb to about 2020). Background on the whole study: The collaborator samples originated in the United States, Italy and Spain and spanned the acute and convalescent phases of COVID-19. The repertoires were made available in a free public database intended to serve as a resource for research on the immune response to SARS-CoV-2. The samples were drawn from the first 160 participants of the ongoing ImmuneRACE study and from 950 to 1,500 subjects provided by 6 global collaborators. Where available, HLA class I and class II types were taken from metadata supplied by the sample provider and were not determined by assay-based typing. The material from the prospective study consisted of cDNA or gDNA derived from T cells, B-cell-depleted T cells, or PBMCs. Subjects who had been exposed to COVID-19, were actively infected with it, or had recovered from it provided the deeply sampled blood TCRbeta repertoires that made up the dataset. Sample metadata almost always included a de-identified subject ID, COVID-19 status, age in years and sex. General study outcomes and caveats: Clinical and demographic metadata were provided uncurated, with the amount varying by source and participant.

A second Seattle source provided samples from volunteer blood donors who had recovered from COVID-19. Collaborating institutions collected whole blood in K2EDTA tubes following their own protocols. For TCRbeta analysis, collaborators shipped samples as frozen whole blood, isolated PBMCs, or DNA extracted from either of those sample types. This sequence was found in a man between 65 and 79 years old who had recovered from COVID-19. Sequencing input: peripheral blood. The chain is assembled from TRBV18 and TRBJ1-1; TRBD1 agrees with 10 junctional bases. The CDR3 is CASSYDRGRGEAFF. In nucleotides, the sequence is TGTGCCAGCTCATACGACAGGGGGCGGGGTGAAGCTTTCTTT.